Listed here is a single TCR beta chain. The data belong to a study of shared clonotypes between healthy human individuals. Study-level information: The study used three CD4 naive, three CD4 memory, two CD8 naive and one CD8 memory plate per donor.

The method was immunoSEQ multiplex PCR; TCRdb's version includes in-frame clones alone and lacks a portion of them. The table shows more than 550,000 clones, with less than 95% occurring only once. The ends were cut back, 6 bases at V and 4 bases at J, with 12 bases in the middle. The CDR3 contains 13 residues. CDR1 and CDR2 (germline): SNHLY, FYNNEI. The sequence came from a man aged 18 to 30 in good health. Some clones in this sample may be carry-over from other donors' samples. Sequenced: memory CD8+ T cells from PBMCs. Subset in this sample: CD45RO+ cells pooled with CCR7-negative TemRA cells. V gene TRBV2 combines with J gene TRBJ1-2; D is perhaps TRBD1 (5 bases). Here the CDR3 DNA reads TGTGCCAGCAGGGGGGGTTACGGCTATGGCTACACCTTC. This encodes CASRGGYGYGYTF.